This TCR beta chain was sequenced in a study of cytomegalovirus exposure and HLA in healthy donors. Overall study findings and caveats: The study reported that TCR beta sequences accurately predicted HLA-A and HLA-B alleles in most subjects. Within an earlier analysis, most TCR beta V segments proved productive either about 87% or about 30% of the time.

Primers included in the PCR were 60 Vbeta and 13 Jbeta primers. Only in-frame clones appear in the TCRdb table, and some are missing; sequencing was by immunoSEQ multiplex PCR. The sample lists about 250,000 clones, about 66% occurring once. The trim removed 5 bases at V and 3 bases at J, leaving 20 bases unmatched. CDR3 length: 20 amino acids. Germline V gene data show CDR1 as SGHTA and CDR2 as FQGTGA. In the case of this clone: Its specificity is unknown.

The TCR originated in a female donor in good health and CMV-seronegative. The chain couples TRBV7-3 to TRBJ2-2; 8 bases agree with TRBD2. Material for sequencing was PBMCs. CDR3 loop: CASSPNRPLAGGLHTGELFF. In nucleotides, the CDR3 is TGTGCCAGCAGCCCAAATAGACCGCTAGCGGGTGGGCTTCACACCGGGGAGCTGTTTTTT.